These 21 T cell receptor beta chains were sequenced from one sample in a study of T-cell memory formation after mild COVID-19. TCRdb used MiXCR to reprocess the 5' RACE reads, holding one entry per CDR3 protein. The repertoire holds about 190,000 distinct CDR3 sequences, with approximately 20% as singletons. The sequenced material came from PBMCs or a T cell subset sorted from them (not recorded which). The receptor set was obtained from an adult woman who had mild COVID-19 (a few samples of this study predate the infection). Cell type and time point are not known.

This clonotype showed up just a few times. This sequence joins TRBV12-3 or TRBV12-4 and TRBJ1-5; 7 nucleotides align to TRBD1. With 1 base clipped from V and 4 bases from J, the junction kept 7 bases outside the gene matches. This CDR3 region has 16 residues. CDR3 in DNA: TGTGCCAGCAGTTTAGGCGGACAGGTACGGAATCAGCCCCAGCATTTT. Residues: CASSLGGQVRNQPQHF.

This clonotype was counted a few times. V is TRBV7-9 and J is TRBJ1-5; D is possibly TRBD1 (6 bases). The CDR3 covers 13 residues. The germline gives CDR1 SEHNR, CDR2 FQNEAQ (reference sequence). V was clipped by 10 bases and J by 3 bases, with 13 bases between them. The CDR3 DNA sequence: TGTGCCATCGCTGGACAGAACAATCAGCCCCAGCATTTT. The encoded protein is CAIAGQNNQPQHF.

Only a few counts were recorded for this clonotype. The chain employs TRBV3-1 and TRBJ1-1; D gene uncertain. There are 15 residues in the CDR3. Deletions cut 0 bases from V and 4 bases from J, with 12 bases between. Germline V lookup: CDR1 LGHDT, CDR2 YNNKEL (reference sequence). The CDR3 loop is CASSQDLLRGTEAFF. CDR3 nucleotide sequence: TGTGCCAGCAGCCAAGATCTGCTCCGGGGCACTGAAGCTTTCTTT.

This clonotype occurred a few times. The V gene is TRBV4-1, the J gene TRBJ1-3, with a possible D match to TRBD1 (6 bases). The V gene's germline CDR1 is MGHRA and CDR2 YSYEKL. The ends were cut back, 0 bases at V and 4 bases at J, with 13 bases in the middle. The CDR3 length is 16 residues. The CDR3 reads CASSQDTGLGGNTIYF. CDR3 DNA sequence: TGCGCCAGCAGCCAAGACACAGGGCTGGGAGGAAACACCATATATTTT.

The table lists this clonotype with a few counts. V usage is TRBV30 and J usage is TRBJ2-1, with D unresolved. Germline-derived CDR1 and CDR2 are GTSNPN and SVGIG (reference sequence). The CDR3 extends over 11 amino acids. Trimming stripped 4 bases from V and 6 bases from J, with 7 bases between. The DNA for the CDR3 is TGTGCCTGGACTCAAGGCAATGAGCAGTTCTTC. Amino acid sequence: CAWTQGNEQFF.

This clonotype was found a few times. This chain connects TRBV15 to TRBJ2-1; possible D gene TRBD1, 6 bases. Trimming left V 2 bases short and J 15 bases short, with 14 bases between. This CDR3 region has 12 residues. The germline V gene encodes CDR1 LNHNV and CDR2 YYDKDF (reference sequence). CDR3 protein: CATSRILDSPFF. For the CDR3, the DNA is TGTGCCACCAGCAGAATATTGGACAGTCCGTTCTTC.

V usage is TRBV3-1 and J usage is TRBJ2-2; D not resolved. Trimming cost V 6 bases and J 6 bases, with 11 bases left between them. The CDR3 loop spans 13 amino acids. CDR1 and CDR2 from the germline V gene are LGHDT and YNNKEL (reference sequence). The CDR3 DNA is TGTGCCAGCAGTGCCAGGTGGGCCGGGGAGCTGTTTTTT. Translated, it gives CASSARWAGELFF.

The chain links TRBV15 to TRBJ2-7; D is undetermined. Trimming shortened V by 3 bases and J by 6 bases, and 9 bases separated the two germline ends. Germline V gives CDR1 LNHNV, CDR2 YYDKDF (reference sequence). The CDR3 spans 12 residues. CDR3 sequence: CATSRDRVEQYF. DNA of the CDR3: TGTGCCACCAGCAGGGATCGAGTCGAGCAGTACTTC.

There are a few counts of this clonotype. CDR3 residues: CASSRIAGDYTGELFF. The DNA for the CDR3 is TGTGCCAGCAGCCGAATAGCGGGAGACTACACCGGGGAGCTGTTTTTT. The V gene is TRBV14, the J gene TRBJ2-2, with 9 bases identical to TRBD2. The CDR3 consists of 16 residues. Per germline, CDR1 SGHDN and CDR2 FVKESK. V lost 4 bases and J lost 3; bases outside the gene matches: 6.

The chain joins TRBV6-1 to TRBJ2-3; no firm D call. Germline V gene sequence: CDR1 MNHNS, CDR2 SASEGT. The CDR3 length is 13 residues. V lost 6 bases, J lost 2 bases, and 9 bases lay in between. The chain's CDR3 is CASRETVTDTQYF. The CDR3 DNA is TGTGCCAGCAGAGAGACCGTCACAGATACGCAGTATTTT.

This clonotype has just a few counts. V is TRBV20-1 and J is TRBJ2-5; D is tentatively TRBD1 or TRBD2 (6 bases each). The CDR3 runs 14 residues. The V and J ends lost 3 bases and 5 bases respectively, with 16 bases between them. From germline, CDR1 is DFQATT and CDR2 SNEGSKA (reference sequence). The CDR3 sequence: CSASGRGSGETQYF. CDR3 sequence (DNA): TGCAGTGCTAGCGGCAGGGGTAGCGGTGAGACCCAGTACTTC.

This chain joins TRBV19 and TRBJ1-4; unclear D gene. The V and J ends lost 3 bases and 7 bases respectively, with 15 bases between them. Germline V gene data show CDR1 as LNHDA and CDR2 as SQIVND (reference sequence). The CDR3 is 15 amino acids. CDR3: CASSIGLPRGEKLFF. CDR3 nucleotides: TGTGCCAGTAGTATCGGACTGCCAAGAGGTGAAAAACTGTTTTTT.

This clonotype was found a few times. The chain uses TRBV7-2 and TRBJ1-2; D might be TRBD1 (5 bases). V was shortened by 5 bases and J by 2 bases, with 9 bases between the two germline ends. From germline, CDR1 is SGHTA and CDR2 FQGNSA. CDR3 length equals 13 residues. The CDR3 DNA reads as TGTGCCAGCAGCCCGGGACTGAACTATGGCTACACCTTC. Protein sequence: CASSPGLNYGYTF.

The chain links TRBV29-1 to TRBJ2-3; 10 bases agree with TRBD2. The CDR3 has 14 amino acids. J was trimmed by 6 bases and V by 7 bases; bases with no gene match: 10. Per the germline V gene, CDR1 is SQVTM and CDR2 is ANQGSEA. CDR3 loop: CSAAPSGRDDTQYF. CDR3 in DNA: TGCAGCGCTGCTCCTAGCGGGAGAGACGATACGCAGTATTTT.

This clonotype occurred many times. This CDR3 is CASSLPGGSYNEQFF. For the CDR3, the DNA is TGTGCCAGCAGCTTGCCAGGGGGCTCCTACAATGAGCAGTTCTTC. The chain employs TRBV5-6 and TRBJ2-1; 7 bases match TRBD1. Looked up from germline, CDR1 is SGHDT and CDR2 is YYEEEE. V shed 1 base, J shed 0 bases, and the junction held 1 base outside the gene matches. This CDR3 has 15 amino acids. The whole variable domain, filled in from reference TRBV5-6 and TRBJ2-1, reads DAGVTQSPTHLIKTRGQQVTLRCSPKSGHDTVSWYQQALGQGPQFIFQYYEEEERQRGNFPDRFSGHQFPNYSSELNVNALLLGDSALYLCASSLPGGSYNEQFFGPGTRLTVL.

This clonotype has a handful of counts. A junction end diverges from the germline sequence, so it may reflect a read error. The chain employs TRBV7-7 and TRBJ2-6; D gene ambiguous. The V gene's germline CDR1 is SSHAT and CDR2 FNYEAQ (reference sequence). This CDR3 comprises 13 residues. The CDR3 loop is CASSTREANVLTF. CDR3 DNA: TGTGCTAGCAGCACTCGCGAGGCCAACGTCCTGACTTTC. Variable domain in full (rest from reference TRBV7-7 and TRBJ2-6): GAGVSQSPRYKVTKRGQDVTLRCDPISSHATLYWYQQALGQGPEFLTYFNYEAQPDKSGLPSDRFSAERPEGSISTLTIQRTEQRDSAMYRCASSTREANVLTFGAGSRLTVL.

The chain has TRBV24-1 and TRBJ2-2; 7 positions agree with TRBD1. Trimming took 3 bases from V and 5 from J; bases not matched to a gene: 8. Germline CDR1 and CDR2: KGHDR and SFDVKD. The CDR3 is 16 residues long. CDR3 DNA: TGTGCCACCAGTGATCGGCATGGCAGGGGGACCGGGGAGCTGTTTTTT. It is translated as CATSDRHGRGTGELFF.

This chain connects TRBV4-3 to TRBJ1-1, with D unclear. Per the germline V gene, CDR1 is LGHNA and CDR2 is YSLEER. CDR3 size: 15 residues. The V and J ends lost 1 base and 1 base respectively, with 10 bases between them. The CDR3 spells CASSQVGRKNTEAFF. The CDR3 DNA reads as TGCGCCAGCAGCCAAGTTGGCAGAAAGAACACTGAAGCTTTCTTT.

The genes are TRBV12-3 or TRBV12-4 and TRBJ1-1; 7 nucleotides agree with TRBD1. Germline trimming cut 7 bases from V and 6 bases from J; bases unmatched to any gene: 11. CDR3 size: 14 residues. CDR3 sequence reads: CASIALAQGAEAFF. CDR3 coding DNA: TGTGCCAGCATTGCCCTGGCCCAGGGGGCTGAAGCTTTCTTT.

This clonotype came up a few times. This chain connects TRBV18 to TRBJ2-7, with D perhaps TRBD1 (6 bases). This CDR3 is built from 16 residues. Germline V gene data show CDR1 as KGHSH and CDR2 as LQKENI. Trimming stripped 3 bases from V and 2 bases from J, with 17 bases between. CDR3 protein: CASSPIRQAGAYEQYF. The CDR3 nucleotides read TGTGCCAGCTCACCCATTCGACAGGCTGGCGCCTACGAGCAGTACTTC.

V gene TRBV12-3 or TRBV12-4 combines with J gene TRBJ1-1, with unresolved D. This CDR3 is 12 amino acids long. The V gene lost 6 bases and the J gene lost 11 bases, with 16 bases spanning the gap. This CDR3 reads CASSAPQVRAFF. CDR3 in DNA: TGTGCCAGCAGCGCCCCCCAGGTTAGGGCTTTCTTT.